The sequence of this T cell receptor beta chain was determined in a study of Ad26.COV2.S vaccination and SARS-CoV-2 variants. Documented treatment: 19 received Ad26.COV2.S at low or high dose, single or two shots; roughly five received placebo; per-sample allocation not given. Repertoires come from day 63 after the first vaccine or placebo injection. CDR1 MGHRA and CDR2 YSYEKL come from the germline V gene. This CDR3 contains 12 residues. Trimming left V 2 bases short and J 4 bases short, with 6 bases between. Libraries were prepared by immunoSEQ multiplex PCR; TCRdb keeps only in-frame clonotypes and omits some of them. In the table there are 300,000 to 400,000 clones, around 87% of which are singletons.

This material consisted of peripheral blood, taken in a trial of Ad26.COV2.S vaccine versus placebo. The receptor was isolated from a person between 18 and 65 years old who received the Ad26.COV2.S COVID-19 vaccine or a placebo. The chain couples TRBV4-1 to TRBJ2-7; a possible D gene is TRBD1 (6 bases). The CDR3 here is CASSQQGYEQYF. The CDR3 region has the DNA TGCGCCAGCAGCCAACAGGGGTACGAGCAGTACTTC.